This T cell receptor beta chain emerged from a study of blood T cells in healthy people across ages. The second PCR ran 7 to 11 cycles with a sample-barcoded 5' primer and J-beta primers. TCRdb ran MiXCR on the 5' RACE reads and lists one entry per CDR3 protein. The table lists 700,000 to 900,000 distinct CDR3 sequences, about 55% of them singletons. The CDR3 covers 15 residues. J was trimmed by 4 bases and V by 4 bases; bases with no gene match: 8. Germline CDR1 reads SEHNR; CDR2 reads FQNEAQ (reference sequence). This chain links TRBV7-9 with TRBJ1-2; 8 bases match TRBD1. This sequence originates from an elderly man in good health. Material: blood. The CDR3 DNA sequence: TGTGCCAGCAGCTCTACACGCACAGGGGGCTATGGCTACACCTTC. Translated, it gives CASSSTRTGGYGYTF.